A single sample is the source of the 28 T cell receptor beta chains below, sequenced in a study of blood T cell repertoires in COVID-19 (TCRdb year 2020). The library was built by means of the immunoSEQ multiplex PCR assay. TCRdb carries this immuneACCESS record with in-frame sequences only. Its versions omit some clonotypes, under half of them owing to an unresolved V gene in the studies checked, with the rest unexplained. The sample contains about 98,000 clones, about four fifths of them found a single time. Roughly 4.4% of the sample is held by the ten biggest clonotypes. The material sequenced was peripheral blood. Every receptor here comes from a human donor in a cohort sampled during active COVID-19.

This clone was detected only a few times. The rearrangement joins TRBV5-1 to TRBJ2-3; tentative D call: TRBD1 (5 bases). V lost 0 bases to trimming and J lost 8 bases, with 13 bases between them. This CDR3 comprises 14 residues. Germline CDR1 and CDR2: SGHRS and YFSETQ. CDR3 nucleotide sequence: TGCGCCAGCAGCTTGGCCGCCGGACAAGGTACGCAGTATTTT. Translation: CASSLAAGQGTQYF.

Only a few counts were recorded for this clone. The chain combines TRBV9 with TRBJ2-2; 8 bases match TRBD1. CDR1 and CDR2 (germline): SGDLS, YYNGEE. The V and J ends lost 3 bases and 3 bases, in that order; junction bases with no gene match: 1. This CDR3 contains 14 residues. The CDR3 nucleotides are TGTGCCAGCAGCGGGACAGGGTACACCGGGGAGCTGTTTTTT. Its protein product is CASSGTGYTGELFF. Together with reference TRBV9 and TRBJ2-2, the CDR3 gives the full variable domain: DSGVTQTPKHLITATGQRVTLRCSPRSGDLSVYWYQQSLDQGLQFLIQYYNGEERAKGNILERFSAQQFPDLHSELNLSSLELGDSALYFCASSGTGYTGELFFGEGSRLTVL.

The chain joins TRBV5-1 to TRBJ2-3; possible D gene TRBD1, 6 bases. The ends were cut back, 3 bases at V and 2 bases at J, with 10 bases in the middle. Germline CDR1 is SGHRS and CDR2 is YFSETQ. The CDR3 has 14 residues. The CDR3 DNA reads TGCGCCAGCAGCTCACAGGGAGCCACAGATACGCAGTATTTT. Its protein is CASSSQGATDTQYF.

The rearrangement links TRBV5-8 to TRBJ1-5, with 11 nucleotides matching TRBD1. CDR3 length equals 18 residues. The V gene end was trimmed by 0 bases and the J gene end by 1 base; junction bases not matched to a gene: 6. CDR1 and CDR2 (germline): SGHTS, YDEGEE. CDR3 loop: CASSLARTGGSSNQPQHF. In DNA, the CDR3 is TGTGCCAGCAGCTTGGCCCGGACAGGGGGCTCGAGCAATCAGCCCCAGCATTTT.

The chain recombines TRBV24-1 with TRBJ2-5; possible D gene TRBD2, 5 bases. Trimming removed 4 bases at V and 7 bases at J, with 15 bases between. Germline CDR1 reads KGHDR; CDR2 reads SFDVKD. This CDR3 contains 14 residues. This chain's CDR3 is CATSDPDSLATQYF. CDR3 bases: TGTGCCACCAGTGACCCGGACTCGCTAGCGACCCAGTACTTC.

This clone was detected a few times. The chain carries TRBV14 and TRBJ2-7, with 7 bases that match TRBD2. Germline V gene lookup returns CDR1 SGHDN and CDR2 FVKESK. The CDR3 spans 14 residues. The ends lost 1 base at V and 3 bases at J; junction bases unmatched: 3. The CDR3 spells CASSQGLAIYEQYF. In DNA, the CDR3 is TGTGCCAGCAGCCAAGGACTAGCTATCTACGAGCAGTACTTC.

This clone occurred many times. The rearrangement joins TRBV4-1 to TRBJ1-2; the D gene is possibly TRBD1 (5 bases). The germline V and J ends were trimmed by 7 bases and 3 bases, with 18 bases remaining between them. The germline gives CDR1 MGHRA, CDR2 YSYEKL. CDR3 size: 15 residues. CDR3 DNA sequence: TGCGCCAGCAAGGAGGGTGCGGGGGAATACTATGGCTACACCTTC. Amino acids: CASKEGAGEYYGYTF.

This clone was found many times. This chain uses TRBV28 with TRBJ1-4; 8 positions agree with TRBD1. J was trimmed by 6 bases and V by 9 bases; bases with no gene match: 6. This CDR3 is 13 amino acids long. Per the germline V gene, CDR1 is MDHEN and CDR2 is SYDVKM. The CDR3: CARPGTGDEKLFF. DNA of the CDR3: TGTGCCAGGCCCGGGACAGGTGATGAAAAACTGTTTTTT.

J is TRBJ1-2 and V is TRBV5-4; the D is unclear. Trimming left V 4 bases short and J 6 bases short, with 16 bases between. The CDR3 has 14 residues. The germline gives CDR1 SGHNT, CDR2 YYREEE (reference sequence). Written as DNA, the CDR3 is TGTGCCAGCAGCGTCCGGGGTGGTTGGGATGGCTACACCTTC. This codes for CASSVRGGWDGYTF.

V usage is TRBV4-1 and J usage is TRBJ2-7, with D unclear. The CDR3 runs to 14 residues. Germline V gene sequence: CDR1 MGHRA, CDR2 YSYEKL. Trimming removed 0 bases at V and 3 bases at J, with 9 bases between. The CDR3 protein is CASSQDALNYEQYF. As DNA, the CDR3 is TGCGCCAGCAGCCAAGATGCGCTTAACTACGAGCAGTACTTC.

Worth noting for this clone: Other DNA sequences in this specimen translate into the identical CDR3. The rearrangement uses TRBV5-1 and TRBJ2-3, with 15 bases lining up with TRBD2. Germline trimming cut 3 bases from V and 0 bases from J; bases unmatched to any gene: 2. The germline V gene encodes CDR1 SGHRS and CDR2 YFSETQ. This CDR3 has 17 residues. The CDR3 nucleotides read TGCGCCAGCAGCTCGGGACTAGCGGGGGGTAGCACAGATACGCAGTATTTT. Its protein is CASSSGLAGGSTDTQYF.

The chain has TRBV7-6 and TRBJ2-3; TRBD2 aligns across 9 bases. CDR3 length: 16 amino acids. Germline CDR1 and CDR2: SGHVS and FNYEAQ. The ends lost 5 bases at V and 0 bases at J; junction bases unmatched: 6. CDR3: CASSAASGMSTDTQYF. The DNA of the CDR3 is TGTGCCAGCAGCGCGGCTAGCGGGATGAGCACAGATACGCAGTATTTT.

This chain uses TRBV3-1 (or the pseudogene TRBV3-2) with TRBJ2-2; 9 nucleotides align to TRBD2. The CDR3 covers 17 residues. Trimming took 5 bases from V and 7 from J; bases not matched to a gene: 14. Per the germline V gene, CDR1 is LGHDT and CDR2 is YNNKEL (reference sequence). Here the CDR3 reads CASSEARSSGAIGELFF. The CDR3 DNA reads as TGTGCCAGCAGCGAAGCAAGGTCTAGCGGGGCGATCGGGGAGCTGTTTTTT.

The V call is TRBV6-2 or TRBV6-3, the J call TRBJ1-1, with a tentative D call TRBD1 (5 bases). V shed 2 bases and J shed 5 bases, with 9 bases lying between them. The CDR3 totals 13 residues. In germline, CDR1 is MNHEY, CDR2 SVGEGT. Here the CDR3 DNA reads TGTGCCAGCAGTTACAGGGGTGGAACTGAAGCTTTCTTT. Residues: CASSYRGGTEAFF.

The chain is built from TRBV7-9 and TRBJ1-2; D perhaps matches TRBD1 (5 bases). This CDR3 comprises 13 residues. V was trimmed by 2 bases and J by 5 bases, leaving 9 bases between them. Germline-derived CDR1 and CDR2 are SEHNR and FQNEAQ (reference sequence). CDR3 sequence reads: CASSLSRGYGYTF. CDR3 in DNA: TGTGCCAGCAGCTTATCACGGGGGTATGGCTACACCTTC.

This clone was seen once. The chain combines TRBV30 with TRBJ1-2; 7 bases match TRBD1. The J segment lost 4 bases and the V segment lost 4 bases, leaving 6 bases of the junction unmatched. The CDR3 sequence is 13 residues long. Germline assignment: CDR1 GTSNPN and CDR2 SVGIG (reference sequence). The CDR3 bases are TGTGCCTGGATCCGGGAGGGGGCCTATGGCTACACCTTC. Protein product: CAWIREGAYGYTF.

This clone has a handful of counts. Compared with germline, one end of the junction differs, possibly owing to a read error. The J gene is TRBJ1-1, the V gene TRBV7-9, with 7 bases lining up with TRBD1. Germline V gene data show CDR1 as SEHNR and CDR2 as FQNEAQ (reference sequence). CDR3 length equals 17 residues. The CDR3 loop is CASRLGGGGRTDAEAFF. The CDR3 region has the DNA TGTGCCAGCAGATTAGGGGGCGGTGGGCGGACGGACGCTGAAGCTTTCTTT.

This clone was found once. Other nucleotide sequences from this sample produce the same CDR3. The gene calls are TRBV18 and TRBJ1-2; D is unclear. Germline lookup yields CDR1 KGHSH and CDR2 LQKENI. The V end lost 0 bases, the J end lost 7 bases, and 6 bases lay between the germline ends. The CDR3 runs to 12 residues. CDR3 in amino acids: CASSPPSVGYTF. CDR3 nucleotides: TGTGCCAGCTCACCACCGAGCGTTGGCTACACCTTC.

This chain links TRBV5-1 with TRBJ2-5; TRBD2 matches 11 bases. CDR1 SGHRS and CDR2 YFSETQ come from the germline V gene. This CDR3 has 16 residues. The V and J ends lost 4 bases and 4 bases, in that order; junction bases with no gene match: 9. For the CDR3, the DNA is TGCGCCAGCAGCCCCCCTAGCGGGGGGCTGGGAGAGACCCAGTACTTC. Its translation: CASSPPSGGLGETQYF.

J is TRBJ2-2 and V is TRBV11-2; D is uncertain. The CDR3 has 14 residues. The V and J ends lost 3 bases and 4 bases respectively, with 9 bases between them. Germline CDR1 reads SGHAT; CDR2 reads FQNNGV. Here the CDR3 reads CASSFSLVTGELFF. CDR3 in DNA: TGTGCCAGCAGCTTTTCCCTAGTCACCGGGGAGCTGTTTTTT. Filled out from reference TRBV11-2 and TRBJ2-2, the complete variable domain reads EAGVAQSPRYKIIEKRQSVAFWCNPISGHATLYWYQQILGQGPKLLIQFQNNGVVDDSQLPKDRFSAERLKGVDSTLKIQPAKLEDSAVYLCASSFSLVTGELFFGEGSRLTVL.

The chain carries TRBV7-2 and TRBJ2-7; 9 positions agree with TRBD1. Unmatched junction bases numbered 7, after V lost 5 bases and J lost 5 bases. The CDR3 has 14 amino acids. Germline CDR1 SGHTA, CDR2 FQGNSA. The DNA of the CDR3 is TGTGCCAGCAGCCAGGACAGGGGCTGGAACGAGCAGTACTTC. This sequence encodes CASSQDRGWNEQYF.

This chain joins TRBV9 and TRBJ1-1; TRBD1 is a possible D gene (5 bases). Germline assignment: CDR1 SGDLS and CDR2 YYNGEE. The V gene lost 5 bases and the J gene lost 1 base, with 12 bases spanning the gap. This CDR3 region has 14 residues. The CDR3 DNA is TGTGCCAGCAGTCTTTCTCAGGGGAACACTGAAGCTTTCTTT. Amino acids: CASSLSQGNTEAFF.

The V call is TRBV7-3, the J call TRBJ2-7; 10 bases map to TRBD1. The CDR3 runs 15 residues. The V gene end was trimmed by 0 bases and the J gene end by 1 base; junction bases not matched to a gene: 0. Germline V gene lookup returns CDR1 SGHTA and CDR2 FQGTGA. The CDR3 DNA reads TGTGCCAGCAGCTTAACGGGACAGGGGTCCTACGAGCAGTACTTC. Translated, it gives CASSLTGQGSYEQYF.

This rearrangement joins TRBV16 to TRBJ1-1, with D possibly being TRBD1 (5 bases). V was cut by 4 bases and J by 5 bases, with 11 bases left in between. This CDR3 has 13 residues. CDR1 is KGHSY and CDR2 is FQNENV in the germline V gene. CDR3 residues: CASSRTGGTEAFF. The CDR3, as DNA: TGTGCCAGCAGCCGTACAGGAGGGACTGAAGCTTTCTTT.

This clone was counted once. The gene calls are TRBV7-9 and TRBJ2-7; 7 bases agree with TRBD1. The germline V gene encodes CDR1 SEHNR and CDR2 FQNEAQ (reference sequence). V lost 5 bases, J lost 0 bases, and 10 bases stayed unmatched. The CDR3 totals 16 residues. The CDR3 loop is CASSRRLGDSSYEQYF. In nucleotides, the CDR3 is TGTGCCAGCAGCCGCCGATTAGGGGACAGCTCCTACGAGCAGTACTTC.

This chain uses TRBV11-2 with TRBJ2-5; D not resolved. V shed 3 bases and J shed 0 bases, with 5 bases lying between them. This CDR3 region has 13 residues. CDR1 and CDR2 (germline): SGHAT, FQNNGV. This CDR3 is CASSFSHQETQYF. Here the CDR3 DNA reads TGTGCCAGCAGCTTTAGCCACCAAGAGACCCAGTACTTC.

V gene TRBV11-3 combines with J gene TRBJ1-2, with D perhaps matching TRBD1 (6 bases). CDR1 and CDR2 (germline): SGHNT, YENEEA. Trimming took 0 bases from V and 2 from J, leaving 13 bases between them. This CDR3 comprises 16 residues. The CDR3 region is CASSLERWDINYGYTF. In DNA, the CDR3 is TGTGCCAGCAGCTTAGAGCGGTGGGACATAAACTATGGCTACACCTTC.

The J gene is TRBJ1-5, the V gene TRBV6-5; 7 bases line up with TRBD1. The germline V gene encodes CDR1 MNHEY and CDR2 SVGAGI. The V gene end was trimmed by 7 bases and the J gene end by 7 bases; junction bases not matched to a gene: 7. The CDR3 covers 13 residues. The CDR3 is CASKGTADQPQHF. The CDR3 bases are TGTGCCAGCAAGGGGACAGCCGACCAGCCCCAGCATTTT.